Below are 5 T cell receptor beta chains sequenced from a single sample in a study of blood T cell repertoires in COVID-19. TCRdb's copy holds only in-frame clones and misses some; the assay was immunoSEQ multiplex PCR. The sample yields around 70,000 clones, around 80% seen once. The sample consisted of peripheral blood. These receptors were taken from a woman older than 75 with active or convalescent COVID-19.

The chain recombines TRBV10-3 with TRBJ2-3; 7 nucleotides align to TRBD2. V shed 7 bases, J shed 8 bases, and the junction held 12 bases outside the gene matches. This CDR3 is 14 amino acids long. Germline-derived CDR1 and CDR2 are ENHRY and SYGVKD. The DNA for the CDR3 is TGTGCCATCACCAATTCCCAACTAGCGAGTACGCAGTATTTT. Its translation is CAITNSQLASTQYF.

The CDR3 sequence is CASSFRDNQPQHF. CDR3 DNA sequence: TGTGCCAGCAGCTTCAGGGACAATCAGCCCCAGCATTTT. The V call is TRBV5-6, the J call TRBJ1-5; D may be TRBD1 (5 bases). V lost 2 bases and J 3 bases, leaving 6 bases between the germline ends. The CDR3 length is 13 residues. Looked up from germline, CDR1 is SGHDT and CDR2 is YYEEEE.

This clone was detected only a few times. J is TRBJ1-4 and V is TRBV5-1, with D perhaps matching TRBD1 (6 bases). V lost 5 bases and J 13 bases, leaving 18 bases between the germline ends. This CDR3 contains 13 residues. Germline CDR1 and CDR2: SGHRS and YFSETQ. This chain's CDR3 is CASREKEQGPLFF. Written as DNA, the CDR3 is TGCGCCAGCAGGGAGAAAGAACAGGGTCCACTGTTTTTT.

The gene calls are TRBV5-6 and TRBJ1-1; maybe TRBD1 (5 bases). The CDR3 is made up of 13 amino acids. The V end was cut by 6 bases, the J end by 5 bases, with 14 bases between. CDR1 is SGHDT, CDR2 YYEEEE, per germline. CDR3: CASILQGLTEAFF. The DNA of the CDR3 is TGTGCCAGCATCCTCCAGGGACTGACTGAAGCTTTCTTT.

The V call is TRBV30, the J call TRBJ2-2, with D possibly being TRBD1 (6 bases). The V gene lost 3 bases and the J gene lost 0 bases, with 8 bases spanning the gap. Germline V gives CDR1 GTSNPN, CDR2 SVGIG (reference sequence). This CDR3 comprises 14 residues. DNA of the CDR3: TGTGCCTGGAGCTCAGGGGCGAACACCGGGGAGCTGTTTTTT. This gives the protein CAWSSGANTGELFF.